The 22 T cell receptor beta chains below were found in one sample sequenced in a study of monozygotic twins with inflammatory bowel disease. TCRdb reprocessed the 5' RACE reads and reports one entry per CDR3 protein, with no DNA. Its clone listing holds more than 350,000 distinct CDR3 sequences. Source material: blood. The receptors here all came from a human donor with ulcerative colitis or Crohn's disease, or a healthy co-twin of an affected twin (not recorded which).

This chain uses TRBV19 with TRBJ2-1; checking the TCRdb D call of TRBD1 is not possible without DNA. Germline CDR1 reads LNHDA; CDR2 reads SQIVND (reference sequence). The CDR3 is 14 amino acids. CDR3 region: CASANGGDYNEQFF.

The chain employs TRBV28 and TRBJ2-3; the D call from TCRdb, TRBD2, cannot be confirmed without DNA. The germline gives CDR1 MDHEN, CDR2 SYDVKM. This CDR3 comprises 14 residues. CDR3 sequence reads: CASTRLAGGDTQYF. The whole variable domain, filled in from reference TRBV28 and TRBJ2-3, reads DVKVTQSSRYLVKRTGEKVFLECVQDMDHENMFWYRQDPGLGLRLIYFSYDVKMKEKGDIPEGYSVSREKKERFSLILESASTNQTSMYLCASTRLAGGDTQYFGPGTRLTVL.

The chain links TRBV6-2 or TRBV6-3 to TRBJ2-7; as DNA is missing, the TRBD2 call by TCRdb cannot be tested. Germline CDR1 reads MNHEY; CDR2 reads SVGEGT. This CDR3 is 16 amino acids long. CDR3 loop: CASIKWLAGVEYEQYF.

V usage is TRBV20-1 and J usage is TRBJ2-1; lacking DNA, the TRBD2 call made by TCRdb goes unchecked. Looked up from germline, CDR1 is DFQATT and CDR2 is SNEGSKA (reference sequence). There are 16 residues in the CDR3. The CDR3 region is CSASSLAGVSYNEQFF.

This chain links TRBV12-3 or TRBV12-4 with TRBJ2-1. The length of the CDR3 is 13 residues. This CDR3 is CASNPDGTDEQFF.

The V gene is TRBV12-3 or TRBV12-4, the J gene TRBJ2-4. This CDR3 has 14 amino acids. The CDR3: CASSPISAKNIQYF.

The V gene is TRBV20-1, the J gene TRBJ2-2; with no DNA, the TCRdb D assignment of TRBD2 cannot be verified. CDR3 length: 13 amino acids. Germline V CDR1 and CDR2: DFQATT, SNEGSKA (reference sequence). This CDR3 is CSAYEGNTGELFF.

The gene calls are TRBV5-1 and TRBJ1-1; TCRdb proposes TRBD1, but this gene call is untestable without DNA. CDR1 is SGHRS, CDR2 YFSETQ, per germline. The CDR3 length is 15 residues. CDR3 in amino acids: CASSSLTGENTEAFF.

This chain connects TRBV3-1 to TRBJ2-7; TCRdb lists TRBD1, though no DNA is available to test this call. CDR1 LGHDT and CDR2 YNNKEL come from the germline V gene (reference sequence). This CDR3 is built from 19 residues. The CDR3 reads CASSQLLPQTGEYSYEQYF.

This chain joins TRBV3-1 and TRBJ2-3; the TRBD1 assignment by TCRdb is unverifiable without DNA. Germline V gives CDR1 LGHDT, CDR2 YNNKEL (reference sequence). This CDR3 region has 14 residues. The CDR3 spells CASSQISGGDTQYF.

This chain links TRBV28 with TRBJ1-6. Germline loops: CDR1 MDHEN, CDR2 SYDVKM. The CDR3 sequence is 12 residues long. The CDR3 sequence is CASSLYNSPLHF.

The CDR3 reads CASSVAGTGTDTQYF. The chain couples TRBV9 to TRBJ2-3; TCRdb proposes TRBD1, but this gene call is untestable without DNA. The CDR3 runs 15 residues. Germline V CDR1 and CDR2: SGDLS, YYNGEE.

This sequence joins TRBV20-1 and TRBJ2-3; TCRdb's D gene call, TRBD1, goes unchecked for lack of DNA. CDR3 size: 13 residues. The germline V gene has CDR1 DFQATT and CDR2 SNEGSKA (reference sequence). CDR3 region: CSARAPLSDTQYF.

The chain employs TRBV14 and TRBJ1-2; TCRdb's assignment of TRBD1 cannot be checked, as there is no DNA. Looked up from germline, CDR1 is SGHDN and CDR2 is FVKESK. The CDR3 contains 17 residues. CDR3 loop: CASSQLSSGRGNYGYTF.

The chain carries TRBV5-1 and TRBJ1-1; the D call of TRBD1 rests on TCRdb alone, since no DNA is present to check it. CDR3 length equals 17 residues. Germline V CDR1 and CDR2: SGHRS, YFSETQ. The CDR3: CASSSPGQGVMNTEAFF. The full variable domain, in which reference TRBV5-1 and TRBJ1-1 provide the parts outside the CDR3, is KAGVTQTPRYLIKTRGQQVTLSCSPISGHRSVSWYQQTPGQGLQFLFEYFSETQRNKGNFPGRFSGRQFSNSRSEMNVSTLELGDSALYLCASSSPGQGVMNTEAFFGQGTRLTVV.

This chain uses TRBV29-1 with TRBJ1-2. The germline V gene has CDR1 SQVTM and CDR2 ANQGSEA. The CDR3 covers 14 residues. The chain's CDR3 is CSVEGGGVNYGYTF.

The CDR3 sequence is CASSLGQGTVDGYTF. The chain recombines TRBV5-1 with TRBJ1-2; the D gene TCRdb calls, TRBD1, cannot be checked with no DNA. This CDR3 is 15 amino acids long. Germline V gives CDR1 SGHRS, CDR2 YFSETQ.

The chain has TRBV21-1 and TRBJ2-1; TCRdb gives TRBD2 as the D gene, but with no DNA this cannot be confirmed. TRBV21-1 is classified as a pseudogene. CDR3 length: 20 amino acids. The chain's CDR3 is CASITLGELAGVLVYNEQFF.

Here the CDR3 reads CSVGGASPYEQYF. The chain carries TRBV29-1 and TRBJ2-7. The V gene's germline CDR1 is SQVTM and CDR2 ANQGSEA. The CDR3 sequence is 13 residues long.

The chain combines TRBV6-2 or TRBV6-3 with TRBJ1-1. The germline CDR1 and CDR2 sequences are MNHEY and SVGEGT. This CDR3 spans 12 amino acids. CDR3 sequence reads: CASRAVLNEALF.

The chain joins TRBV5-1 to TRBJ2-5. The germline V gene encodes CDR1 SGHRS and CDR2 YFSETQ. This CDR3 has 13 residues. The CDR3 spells CASSLLRQETQYF.

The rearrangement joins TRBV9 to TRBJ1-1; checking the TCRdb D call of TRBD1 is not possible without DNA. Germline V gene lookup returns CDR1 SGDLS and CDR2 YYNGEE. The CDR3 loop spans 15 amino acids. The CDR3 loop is CASSVVGQGITEAFF. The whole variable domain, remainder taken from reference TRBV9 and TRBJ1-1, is DSGVTQTPKHLITATGQRVTLRCSPRSGDLSVYWYQQSLDQGLQFLIQYYNGEERAKGNILERFSAQQFPDLHSELNLSSLELGDSALYFCASSVVGQGITEAFFGQGTRLTVV.